Shown below are 27 T cell receptor beta chains from a single sample sequenced in a study of blood T cell repertoires in COVID-19. Generated by immunoSEQ multiplex PCR, the TCRdb table keeps only in-frame clones and is missing some. The table lists under 250,000 clones, more than 75% of them singletons. The specimen sequenced was peripheral blood. These receptors originate from an elderly woman with COVID-19, enrolled during active disease.

The V gene is TRBV28, the J gene TRBJ1-2, with a possible D match to TRBD1 (6 bases). The CDR3 has 13 residues. Germline CDR1 reads MDHEN; CDR2 reads SYDVKM. Trimming left V 8 bases short and J 4 bases short, with 14 bases between. For the CDR3, the DNA is TGTGCCAGCCACAGGGAAGTCGGCTATGGCTACACCTTC. Amino acid sequence: CASHREVGYGYTF.

In its sample, this clone was seen once. The rearrangement uses TRBV27 and TRBJ2-7, with a tentative D call TRBD1 (6 bases). The CDR3 is made up of 11 amino acids. Germline CDR1 is MNHEY and CDR2 is SMNVEV (reference sequence). The ends were cut back, 5 bases at V and 8 bases at J, with 10 bases in the middle. The CDR3 nucleotides are TGTGCCAGCAGTCAAACAGGGAAGCAGTACTTC. This translates into CASSQTGKQYF.

The rearrangement uses TRBV5-1 and TRBJ2-5; the match to TRBD2 covers 9 bases. This CDR3 is built from 14 residues. The germline CDR1 and CDR2 sequences are SGHRS and YFSETQ. V shed 3 bases and J 1 base; nucleotides not matched to a gene: 1. The CDR3 spells CASSYSGGQETQYF. The CDR3 DNA reads as TGCGCCAGCAGCTATAGCGGGGGCCAAGAGACCCAGTACTTC.

This clone is a singleton in its sample. This rearrangement joins TRBV2 to TRBJ2-2; D perhaps matches TRBD1 (5 bases). Deletions cut 9 bases from V and 1 base from J, with 9 bases between. Germline V gene sequence: CDR1 SNHLY, CDR2 FYNNEI. The CDR3 consists of 13 residues. The CDR3 DNA reads as TGTGCCAGTGGCAGGGAGAACACCGGGGAGCTGTTTTTT. Protein product: CASGRENTGELFF.

CDR3 region: CAISEPGWTGNGYTF. The CDR3 DNA is TGTGCCATCAGTGAGCCGGGCTGGACAGGGAATGGCTACACCTTC. V is TRBV10-3 and J is TRBJ1-2; 8 positions match TRBD1. CDR1 and CDR2 from the germline V gene are ENHRY and SYGVKD. Trimming cost V 2 bases and J 6 bases; bases outside gene matches: 8. CDR3 length: 15 residues.

V and J are TRBV5-8 and TRBJ2-5; D may be TRBD2 (6 bases). Trimming cost V 0 bases and J 4 bases, with 13 bases left between them. This CDR3 is built from 15 residues. The V gene's germline CDR1 is SGHTS and CDR2 YDEGEE. The CDR3 loop is CASSLARKAGETQYF. The CDR3 DNA follows: TGTGCCAGCAGCTTGGCGAGAAAAGCGGGAGAGACCCAGTACTTC.

The V and J genes are TRBV7-3 and TRBJ2-6; weak D call: TRBD1 (5 bases). V lost 2 bases and J 0 bases, leaving 8 bases between the germline ends. The CDR3 length is 16 residues. Per germline, CDR1 SGHTA and CDR2 FQGTGA. The DNA for the CDR3 is TGTGCCAGCAGCTTACCAGGGAACTCTGGGGCCAACGTCCTGACTTTC. It is translated as CASSLPGNSGANVLTF.

V is TRBV21-1 and J is TRBJ2-7; the listed D gene, TRBD1, was not tested against the DNA. TRBV21-1 represents a pseudogene. The CDR3 contains 15 residues. Written as DNA, the CDR3 is TGTGCCAGCAGCAGGACAGGATCGAGCTCCTACGAGCAGTACGTC. It encodes CASSRTGSSSYEQYV.

The chain is built from TRBV10-2 and TRBJ1-1, with unresolved D. Trimming took off 7 bases at V and 8 bases at J, with 14 bases between the two ends. The germline V gene encodes CDR1 WSHSY and CDR2 SAAADI. This CDR3 spans 12 amino acids. The CDR3 coding sequence is TGCGCCAGCACTAGCGGGCCCGGAGAAGCTTTCTTT. Translation: CASTSGPGEAFF.

This clone was observed once. The chain couples TRBV13 to TRBJ1-3, with TRBD1 matching 10 bases. The CDR3 sequence is 15 residues long. CDR1 and CDR2 from the germline V gene are PRHDT and FYEKMQ (reference sequence). J lost 1 base, V lost 5 bases, and 2 bases had no gene match. In DNA form, the CDR3 reads TGTGCCAGCAGCGAGGGACAGGGGTCTGGAAACACCATATATTTT. Translation: CASSEGQGSGNTIYF.

This clone was found a few times. The V gene is TRBV7-2, the J gene TRBJ1-4; D is possibly TRBD1 (5 bases). Germline values: CDR1 SGHTA, CDR2 FQGNSA. The germline V and J ends were trimmed by 1 base and 6 bases, with 12 bases remaining between them. The CDR3 has 15 residues. CDR3 amino acids: CASSLGGRGDEKLFF. Here the CDR3 DNA reads TGTGCCAGCAGCTTAGGTGGGAGGGGTGATGAAAAACTGTTTTTT.

The rearrangement links TRBV6-5 to TRBJ1-1, with D possibly matching TRBD1 (6 bases). This CDR3 region has 15 residues. The germline CDR1 and CDR2 sequences are MNHEY and SVGAGI. Trimming shortened V by 4 bases and J by 1 base, and 13 bases separated the two germline ends. The CDR3 coding sequence is TGTGCCAGCAGTTCAGACGAACAGGGGAACACTGAAGCTTTCTTT. Protein product: CASSSDEQGNTEAFF.

The chain carries TRBV5-1 and TRBJ2-2; 7 nucleotides agree with TRBD1. The CDR3 spans 15 residues. Losses at the gene ends were 5 bases for V and 0 bases for J; bases not matched to a gene: 4. The germline V gene has CDR1 SGHRS and CDR2 YFSETQ. The CDR3 spells CASSSTGTNTGELFF. CDR3 coding DNA: TGCGCCAGCAGTTCGACAGGGACGAACACCGGGGAGCTGTTTTTT.

The V and J genes are TRBV28 and TRBJ2-7; possible D gene TRBD2, 5 bases. CDR3 length: 15 residues. The germline V gene encodes CDR1 MDHEN and CDR2 SYDVKM. Between the trimmed V and J ends, which lost 4 bases and 6 bases, there was a span of 19 bases. The CDR3 spells CASSSPGLGFREQYF. CDR3 coding DNA: TGTGCCAGCAGTTCCCCGGGATTGGGTTTCCGCGAGCAGTACTTC.

The chain's CDR3 is CAARTGGVYGYTF. The CDR3 region has the DNA TGTGCCGCTCGGACAGGGGGAGTCTATGGCTACACCTTC. The V call is TRBV6-6, the J call TRBJ1-2, with TRBD1 identical over 10 bases. CDR1 is MNHNY and CDR2 is SVGAGI in the germline V gene (reference sequence). The CDR3 length is 13 residues. Losses at the gene ends were 11 bases for V and 4 bases for J; bases not matched to a gene: 7.

V is TRBV3-1 (or the pseudogene TRBV3-2) and J is TRBJ1-2; 9 bases align to TRBD1. Germline values: CDR1 LGHDT, CDR2 YNNKEL (reference sequence). V shed 3 bases and J 3 bases; nucleotides not matched to a gene: 8. CDR3 length: 16 amino acids. Here the CDR3 DNA reads TGTGCCAGCAGCCATAGAACCGGGACAGGGTACTATGGCTACACCTTC. Translated, it gives CASSHRTGTGYYGYTF.

The chain couples TRBV5-4 to TRBJ2-3; D might be TRBD1 (6 bases). Trimming took 3 bases from V and 2 from J, leaving 13 bases between them. The germline V gene has CDR1 SGHNT and CDR2 YYREEE (reference sequence). The CDR3 is made up of 15 amino acids. The CDR3 loop is CASSSSGTFTDTQYF. The CDR3 DNA follows: TGTGCCAGCAGCTCCTCCGGGACATTCACAGATACGCAGTATTTT.

The V and J genes are TRBV9 and TRBJ2-5, with D unresolved. V was cut by 0 bases and J by 4 bases, with 4 bases left in between. CDR3 length: 12 amino acids. Looked up from germline, CDR1 is SGDLS and CDR2 is YYNGEE. CDR3 protein: CASSVDRETQYF. The CDR3 nucleotides are TGTGCCAGCAGCGTAGACAGAGAGACCCAGTACTTC.

The V and J genes are TRBV18 and TRBJ2-5, with 8 nucleotides matching TRBD1. Germline V gene data show CDR1 as KGHSH and CDR2 as LQKENI. Unmatched junction bases numbered 8, after V lost 6 bases and J lost 5 bases. The CDR3 runs to 14 residues. The CDR3: CASSLGQAQETQYF. The CDR3 bases are TGTGCCAGCTCCCTGGGACAGGCTCAGGAGACCCAGTACTTC.

The chain links TRBV5-8 to TRBJ2-7; the D gene is possibly TRBD1 (5 bases). The CDR3 consists of 15 residues. Trimming stripped 0 bases from V and 0 bases from J, with 10 bases between. Germline V lookup: CDR1 SGHTS, CDR2 YDEGEE. The CDR3, as DNA: TGTGCCAGCAGCTTGGGACCAGGGAACTCCTACGAGCAGTACTTC. Its protein product is CASSLGPGNSYEQYF.

This clone was observed a single time. The chain recombines TRBV28 with TRBJ1-1, with a tentative D call TRBD1 (5 bases). CDR1 is MDHEN and CDR2 is SYDVKM in the germline V gene. Trimming left V 1 base short and J 1 base short, with 13 bases between. This CDR3 is 16 amino acids long. CDR3 sequence (DNA): TGTGCCAGCAGTTTATTTGCCCTTGGACAGAACACTGAAGCTTTCTTT. Protein sequence: CASSLFALGQNTEAFF.

CDR3 coding DNA: TGTGCCAGCAGTTTTTCTTCCCGGTGGAGGGGGCCTTTAAGTGGCTACACCTTC. Its translation: CASSFSSRWRGPLSGYTF. The chain recombines TRBV27 with TRBJ1-2, with TRBD1 identical over 7 bases. Germline assignment: CDR1 MNHEY and CDR2 SMNVEV (reference sequence). V lost 3 bases, J lost 7 bases, and 20 bases stayed unmatched. This CDR3 is 18 amino acids long.

The chain links TRBV9 to TRBJ1-5; TRBD1 agrees at 8 bases. The CDR3 contains 14 residues. V was pared by 3 bases and J by 6 bases, with 5 bases of the junction left unmatched. Germline lookup yields CDR1 SGDLS and CDR2 YYNGEE. The CDR3 loop reads CASSAAGGSQPQHF. CDR3 DNA: TGTGCCAGCAGCGCAGCAGGGGGCAGTCAGCCCCAGCATTTT.

The chain combines TRBV7-3 with TRBJ1-6; D perhaps matches TRBD1 (5 bases). Germline CDR1 reads SGHTA; CDR2 reads FQGTGA. The CDR3 has 13 amino acids. The V and J ends lost 2 bases and 8 bases respectively, with 7 bases between them. DNA for the CDR3: TGTGCCAGCAGCTTAGGAGGGGATTCACCCCTCCACTTT. Encoded protein: CASSLGGDSPLHF.

The chain uses TRBV10-3 and TRBJ2-7, with TRBD1 matching 7 bases. V lost 5 bases, J lost 6 bases, and 10 bases stayed unmatched. Looked up from germline, CDR1 is ENHRY and CDR2 is SYGVKD. This CDR3 is 14 amino acids long. The CDR3 protein is CAISNRQGGGEQYV. CDR3 in DNA: TGTGCCATCAGTAACCGACAGGGTGGGGGCGAGCAGTACGTC.

This clone was counted between two and nine times. The CDR3 loop is CASLTQGAGNSPLHF. DNA for the CDR3: TGTGCCAGTTTAACGCAGGGGGCAGGGAATTCACCCCTCCACTTT. This rearrangement joins TRBV28 to TRBJ1-6; 8 bases match TRBD1. The J segment lost 7 bases and the V segment lost 9 bases, leaving 11 bases of the junction unmatched. The CDR3 extends over 15 amino acids. Looked up from germline, CDR1 is MDHEN and CDR2 is SYDVKM.

V and J are TRBV25-1 and TRBJ1-2; no clear D gene. The CDR3 has 14 residues. Trimming shortened V by 0 bases and J by 8 bases, and 13 bases separated the two germline ends. Germline values: CDR1 MGHDK, CDR2 SYGVNS. This CDR3 reads CASSEYRSGEGYTF. CDR3 bases: TGTGCCAGCAGTGAATATAGGTCCGGGGAAGGCTACACCTTC.